This record looks at one T cell receptor beta chain sequence and its context. The sample originates from a study of blood T cell repertoires in COVID-19. Germline V CDR1 and CDR2: SQVTM, ANQGSEA. The CDR3 has 18 residues. Germline trimming cut 4 bases from V and 4 bases from J; bases unmatched to any gene: 19. The protocol was immunoSEQ multiplex PCR, while the TCRdb copy is restricted to in-frame clones and leaves out a portion. The profile covers around 700,000 clones, with approximately 90% appearing a single time and over 0.2% taken by the ten largest. The origin of this receptor is a woman younger than 35 with acute or convalescent COVID-19. V gene TRBV29-1 combines with J gene TRBJ1-1, with 9 bases lining up with TRBD1. The material sequenced was peripheral blood. The CDR3 protein is CSVVILGGKATGGTEAFF. In nucleotides, the CDR3 is TGCAGCGTTGTGATCCTAGGTGGAAAGGCGACAGGGGGCACTGAAGCTTTCTTT.